The clone carrying this TCR beta chain was observed at least ten times. Its specificity is not known. CDR3 length: 15 amino acids. Germline V gene data show CDR1 as LNHDA and CDR2 as SQIVND (reference sequence). The germline V and J ends were trimmed by 7 bases and 6 bases, with 19 bases remaining between them. This sample was taken from a study of CD8+CD57+ T cells in acquired aplastic anemia. Turning to the study itself: Healthy donor CD4+ samples were sequenced to a depth that averaged roughly 9.9 million reads. Study-level findings and limits: The study identified under 30 CD8+ CDR3 sequences shared by patients and controls.

Using genomic DNA as the template, TCR beta VDJ and CDR3 profiling was carried out. From the reads, TCRdb called clonotypes with MiXCR, one entry per CDR3 protein. The sample has 100,000 to 150,000 distinct CDR3 sequences; around 48% are singletons. The clonotype originates from a human donor in good health, serving as a control. The chain combines TRBV19 with TRBJ1-5; D uncertain. The sequenced material came from sorted CD4+, CD8+, or CD8+CD57+ T cells (not recorded which) from PBMCs. The CDR3 sequence is CASTSMRQVGQPQHF. The CDR3 bases are TGTGCCAGTACCTCAATGCGGCAGGTCGGTCAGCCCCAGCATTTT.